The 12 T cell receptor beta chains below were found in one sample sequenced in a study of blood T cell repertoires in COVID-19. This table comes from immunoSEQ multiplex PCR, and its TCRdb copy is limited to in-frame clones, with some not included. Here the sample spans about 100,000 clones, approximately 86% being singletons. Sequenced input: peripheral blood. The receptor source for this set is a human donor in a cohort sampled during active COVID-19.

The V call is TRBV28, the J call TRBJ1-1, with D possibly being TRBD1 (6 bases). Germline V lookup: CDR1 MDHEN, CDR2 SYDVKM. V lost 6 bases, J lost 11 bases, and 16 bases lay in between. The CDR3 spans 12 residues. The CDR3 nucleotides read TGTGCCAGCAGGGGTACAGGGTCTGCCGCTTTCTTT. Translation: CASRGTGSAAFF.

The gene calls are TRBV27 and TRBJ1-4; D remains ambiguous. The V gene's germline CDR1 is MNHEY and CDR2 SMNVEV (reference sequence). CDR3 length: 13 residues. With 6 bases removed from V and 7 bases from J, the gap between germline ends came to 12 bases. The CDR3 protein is CASRVAVGEKLFF. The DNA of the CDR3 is TGTGCCAGCAGAGTAGCCGTAGGTGAAAAACTGTTTTTT. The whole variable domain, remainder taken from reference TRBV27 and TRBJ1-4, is EAQVTQNPRYLITVTGKKLTVTCSQNMNHEYMSWYRQDPGLGLRQIYYSMNVEVTDKGDVPEGYKVSRKEKRNFPLILESPSPNQTSLYFCASRVAVGEKLFFGSGTQLSVL.

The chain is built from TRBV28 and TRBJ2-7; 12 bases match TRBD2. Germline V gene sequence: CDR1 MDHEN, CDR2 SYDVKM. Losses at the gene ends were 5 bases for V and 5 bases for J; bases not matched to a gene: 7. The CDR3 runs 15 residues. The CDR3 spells CASSVRLAGVNEQYF. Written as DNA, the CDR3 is TGTGCCAGCAGTGTACGACTAGCGGGAGTGAACGAGCAGTACTTC.

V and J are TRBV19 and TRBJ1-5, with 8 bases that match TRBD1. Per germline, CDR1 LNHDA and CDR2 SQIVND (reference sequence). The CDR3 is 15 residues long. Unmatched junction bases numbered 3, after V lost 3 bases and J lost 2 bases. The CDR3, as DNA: TGTGCCAGTAGTATTGGACAGGGAGGCAATCAGCCCCAGCATTTT. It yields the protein CASSIGQGGNQPQHF.

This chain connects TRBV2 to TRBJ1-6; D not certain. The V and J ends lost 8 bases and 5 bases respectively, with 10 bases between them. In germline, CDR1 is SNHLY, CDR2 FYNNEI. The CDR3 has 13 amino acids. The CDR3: CASRDPNNSPLHF. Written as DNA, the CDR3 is TGTGCCAGCCGGGATCCGAATAATTCACCCCTCCACTTT. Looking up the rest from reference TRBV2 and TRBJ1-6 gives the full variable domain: EPEVTQTPSHQVTQMGQEVILRCVPISNHLYFYWYRQILGQKVEFLVSFYNNEISEKSEIFDDQFSVERPDGSNFTLKIRSTKLEDSAMYFCASRDPNNSPLHFGNGTRLTVT.

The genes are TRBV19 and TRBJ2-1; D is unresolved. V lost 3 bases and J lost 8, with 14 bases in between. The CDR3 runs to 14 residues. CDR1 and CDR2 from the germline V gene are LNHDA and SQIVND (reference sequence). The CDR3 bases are TGTGCCAGTAGTATCGAGATTGTCAACGATGAGCAGTTCTTC. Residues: CASSIEIVNDEQFF.

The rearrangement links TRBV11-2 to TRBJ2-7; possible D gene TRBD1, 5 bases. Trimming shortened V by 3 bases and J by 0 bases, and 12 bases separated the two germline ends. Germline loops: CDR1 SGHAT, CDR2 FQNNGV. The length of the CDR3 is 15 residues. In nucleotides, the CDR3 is TGTGCCAGCAGCTTGGGGCATAAGGGCTCCTACGAGCAGTACTTC. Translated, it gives CASSLGHKGSYEQYF.

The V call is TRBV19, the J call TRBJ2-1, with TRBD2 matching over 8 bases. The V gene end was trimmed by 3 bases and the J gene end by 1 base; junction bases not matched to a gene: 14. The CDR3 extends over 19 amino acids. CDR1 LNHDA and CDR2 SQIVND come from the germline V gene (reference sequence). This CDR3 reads CASSMGGLAGARSYNEQFF. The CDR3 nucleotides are TGTGCCAGTAGTATGGGAGGGCTAGCGGGCGCAAGGTCCTACAATGAGCAGTTCTTC.

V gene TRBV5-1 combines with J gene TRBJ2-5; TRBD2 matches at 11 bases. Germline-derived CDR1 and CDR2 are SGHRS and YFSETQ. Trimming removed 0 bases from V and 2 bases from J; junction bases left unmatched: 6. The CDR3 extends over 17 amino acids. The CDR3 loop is CASSLGGLAVSQETQYF. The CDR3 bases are TGCGCCAGCAGCTTGGGGGGACTAGCGGTTTCACAAGAGACCCAGTACTTC.

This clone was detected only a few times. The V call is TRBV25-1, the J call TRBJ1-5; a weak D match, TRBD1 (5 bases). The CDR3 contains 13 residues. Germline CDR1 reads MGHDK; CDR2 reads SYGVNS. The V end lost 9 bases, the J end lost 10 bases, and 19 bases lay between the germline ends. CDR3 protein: CASSPRDLGPQHF. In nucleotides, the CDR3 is TGTGCCAGTAGCCCCAGGGATCTAGGCCCCCAGCATTTT.

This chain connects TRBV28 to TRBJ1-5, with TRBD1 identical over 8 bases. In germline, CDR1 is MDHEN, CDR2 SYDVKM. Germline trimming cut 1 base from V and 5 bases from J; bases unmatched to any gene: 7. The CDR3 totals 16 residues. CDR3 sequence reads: CASSLLTGAAYQPQHF. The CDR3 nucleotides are TGTGCCAGCAGTTTATTGACAGGGGCGGCTTATCAGCCCCAGCATTTT. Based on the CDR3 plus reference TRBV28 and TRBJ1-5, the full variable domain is DVKVTQSSRYLVKRTGEKVFLECVQDMDHENMFWYRQDPGLGLRLIYFSYDVKMKEKGDIPEGYSVSREKKERFSLILESASTNQTSMYLCASSLLTGAAYQPQHFGDGTRLSIL.

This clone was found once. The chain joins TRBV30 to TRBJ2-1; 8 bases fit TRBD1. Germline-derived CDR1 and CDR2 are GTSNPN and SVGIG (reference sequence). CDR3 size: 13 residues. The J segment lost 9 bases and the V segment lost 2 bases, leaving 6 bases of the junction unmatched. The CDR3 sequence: CAWSINRGTEQFF. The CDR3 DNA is TGTGCCTGGAGTATTAACAGGGGGACTGAGCAGTTCTTC.